The 17 T cell receptor beta chains in this list originate from one sample, sequenced in a study of blood T cell repertoires in COVID-19. The protocol was immunoSEQ multiplex PCR, while the TCRdb copy is restricted to in-frame clones and leaves out a portion. This sample carries over 55,000 clones, over 80% of them seen once, and the ten largest clones take approximately 39%. The source material was peripheral blood. The receptor set was obtained from a human donor in a cohort sampled during active COVID-19.

This chain uses TRBV6-2 or TRBV6-3 with TRBJ2-3, with 9 bases that match TRBD2. The CDR3 spans 15 residues. Germline trimming cut 2 bases from V and 1 base from J; bases unmatched to any gene: 1. Germline CDR1 MNHEY, CDR2 SVGEGT. The CDR3 sequence is CASSYPSGGTDTQYF. CDR3 bases: TGTGCCAGCAGTTACCCTAGCGGGGGCACAGATACGCAGTATTTT.

The V and J genes are TRBV2 and TRBJ2-7; possible D gene TRBD2, 5 bases. Germline-derived CDR1 and CDR2 are SNHLY and FYNNEI. The V and J ends lost 2 bases and 2 bases respectively, with 10 bases between them. This CDR3 is built from 14 residues. The CDR3 DNA sequence: TGTGCCAGCAGTGAATGGGAGCGAACCTACGAGCAGTACTTC. As protein: CASSEWERTYEQYF.

Only a few counts were recorded for this clone. The V call is TRBV6-4, the J call TRBJ2-1, with D maybe TRBD1 (6 bases). V was cut by 6 bases and J by 4 bases, with 10 bases left in between. The CDR3 has 13 amino acids. CDR1 and CDR2 from the germline V gene are MRHNA and SNTAGT. CDR3 protein: CASSPQGYNEQFF. The CDR3, as DNA: TGTGCCAGCAGCCCCCAGGGGTACAATGAGCAGTTCTTC.

This clone was seen a single time. The V call is TRBV3-1 (or the pseudogene TRBV3-2), the J call TRBJ2-5; 10 bases fit TRBD1. The germline gives CDR1 LGHDT, CDR2 YNNKEL (reference sequence). V was clipped by 4 bases and J by 6 bases; unmatched bases: 8. CDR3 length: 15 amino acids. The CDR3 spells CASSLTRTGGKTQYF. CDR3 sequence (DNA): TGTGCCAGCAGCCTCACGAGGACAGGGGGAAAGACCCAGTACTTC.

Only a few counts were recorded for this clone. V and J are TRBV5-1 and TRBJ2-7; 8 nucleotides align to TRBD1. This CDR3 is 15 amino acids long. CDR1 is SGHRS, CDR2 YFSETQ, per germline. V lost 3 bases to trimming and J lost 3 bases; unmatched junction nucleotides: 8. CDR3 sequence: CASSSLGDRGYEQYF. The CDR3 DNA follows: TGCGCCAGCAGCTCGCTAGGAGACAGGGGCTACGAGCAGTACTTC.

This sequence joins TRBV4-1 and TRBJ2-5; D is possibly TRBD1 (5 bases). The CDR3 runs to 13 residues. The V gene's germline CDR1 is MGHRA and CDR2 YSYEKL. The V end was cut by 1 base, the J end by 5 bases, with 8 bases between. CDR3 sequence reads: CASSQGYRETQYF. The CDR3 DNA is TGCGCCAGCAGCCAAGGATACAGGGAGACCCAGTACTTC.

The V gene is TRBV5-1, the J gene TRBJ1-2; the D is unclear. Germline assignment: CDR1 SGHRS and CDR2 YFSETQ. The V end was cut by 4 bases, the J end by 8 bases, with 9 bases between. The CDR3 loop spans 11 amino acids. The CDR3 protein is CASSTGWGYTF. The CDR3 coding sequence is TGCGCCAGCAGCACGGGATGGGGCTACACCTTC.

J is TRBJ1-2 and V is TRBV6-6; the match to TRBD1 covers 10 bases. CDR3 size: 14 residues. Germline CDR1 is MNHNY and CDR2 is SVGAGI (reference sequence). V lost 6 bases and J lost 7; bases outside the gene matches: 8. The CDR3 region has the DNA TGTGCCAGCAGAGAGACAGGGGGCGAGGGTGGCTACACCTTC. As protein: CASRETGGEGGYTF.

The rearrangement joins TRBV9 to TRBJ2-2, with a possible D match to TRBD2 (5 bases). Trimming pared 5 bases from V and 3 bases from J, leaving 5 bases between. Germline CDR1 reads SGDLS; CDR2 reads YYNGEE. This CDR3 contains 12 residues. This CDR3 is CASSSDTGELFF. The CDR3 DNA reads TGTGCCAGCAGTAGCGACACCGGGGAGCTGTTTTTT.

V is TRBV28 and J is TRBJ2-7, with D possibly TRBD1 on 5 matching bases. The CDR3 covers 16 residues. Trimming cost V 2 bases and J 9 bases, with 23 bases left between them. CDR1 and CDR2 from the germline V gene are MDHEN and SYDVKM. The CDR3 reads CASSLKLLGRDVGQYF. Written as DNA, the CDR3 is TGTGCCAGCAGTTTAAAGTTACTCGGCAGGGATGTCGGGCAGTACTTC.

The rearrangement joins TRBV6-5 to TRBJ1-3; D possibly corresponds to TRBD1 (6 bases). The V and J ends lost 6 bases and 4 bases respectively, with 13 bases between them. This CDR3 is 14 amino acids long. The germline gives CDR1 MNHEY, CDR2 SVGAGI. As DNA, the CDR3 is TGTGCCAGCAGGCAGACAGGTTCGGGAAACACCATATATTTT. Its translation is CASRQTGSGNTIYF.

The J gene is TRBJ2-3, the V gene TRBV7-2, with 9 bases aligning to TRBD1. J gave up 5 bases and V 7 bases, and 10 bases lay outside the gene matches. The CDR3 is made up of 15 amino acids. Germline V CDR1 and CDR2: SGHTA, FQGNSA. The CDR3 coding sequence is TGTGCCAGCACCCGGGACAGGGCGGAAATAGATACGCAGTATTTT. It translates to CASTRDRAEIDTQYF. Together with reference TRBV7-2 and TRBJ2-3, the CDR3 gives the full variable domain: GAGVSQSPSNKVTEKGKDVELRCDPISGHTALYWYRQSLGQGLEFLIYFQGNSAPDKSGLPSDRFSAERTGGSVSTLTIQRTQQEDSAVYLCASTRDRAEIDTQYFGPGTRLTVL.

CDR3 loop: CASSLGQSGANVLTF. In DNA form, the CDR3 reads TGTGCCAGCAGCTTAGGACAATCTGGGGCCAACGTCCTGACTTTC. V gene TRBV7-6 combines with J gene TRBJ2-6, with unresolved D. The ends were cut back, 1 base at V and 1 base at J, with 5 bases in the middle. The CDR3 covers 15 residues. The germline CDR1 and CDR2 sequences are SGHVS and FNYEAQ.

This clone has a single count. This sequence joins TRBV5-8 and TRBJ1-3; the D gene is possibly TRBD1 (6 bases). In germline, CDR1 is SGHTS, CDR2 YDEGEE. V was cut by 4 bases and J by 8 bases, with 19 bases left in between. CDR3 length equals 15 residues. Here the CDR3 reads CASSPTPARGYTIYF. The CDR3 DNA reads as TGTGCCAGCAGCCCGACCCCTGCAAGGGGGTACACCATATATTTT.

This rearrangement joins TRBV5-1 to TRBJ2-1, with D possibly matching TRBD2 (5 bases). Between the trimmed V and J ends, which lost 5 bases and 2 bases, there was a span of 11 bases. The CDR3 runs to 14 residues. In germline, CDR1 is SGHRS, CDR2 YFSETQ. The CDR3 region has the DNA TGCGCCAGCAGATCCGGGGAAACCTACAATGAGCAGTTCTTC. Protein sequence: CASRSGETYNEQFF.

The gene calls are TRBV27 and TRBJ1-2, with 9 bases matching TRBD1. Germline V CDR1 and CDR2: MNHEY, SMNVEV (reference sequence). The CDR3 covers 15 residues. The V segment lost 2 bases and the J segment 4 bases; nucleotides outside the gene matches: 5. CDR3 protein: CASSLGTGGAYGYTF. CDR3 sequence (DNA): TGTGCCAGCAGTTTAGGAACAGGGGGCGCCTATGGCTACACCTTC.

The chain is built from TRBV28 and TRBJ2-3; weak D call: TRBD2 (7 bases). CDR3 length: 16 residues. The V gene's germline CDR1 is MDHEN and CDR2 SYDVKM. Trimming shortened V by 1 base and J by 5 bases, and 16 bases separated the two germline ends. The CDR3 is CASSLLRGAGLDTQYF. As DNA, the CDR3 is TGTGCCAGCAGTTTATTACGGGGGGCGGGTCTAGATACGCAGTATTTT. Full variable domain (outside the CDR3, taken from reference TRBV28 and TRBJ2-3): DVKVTQSSRYLVKRTGEKVFLECVQDMDHENMFWYRQDPGLGLRLIYFSYDVKMKEKGDIPEGYSVSREKKERFSLILESASTNQTSMYLCASSLLRGAGLDTQYFGPGTRLTVL.